The 23 T cell receptor beta chains below come from one sample, sequenced in a study of blood T cell repertoires in COVID-19. Sequenced by immunoSEQ multiplex PCR; TCRdb stores in-frame clones only, minus some. The repertoire has roughly 240,000 clones, 84% of them found once; the top ten carry 2% to 2.5%. Sequencing used peripheral blood. The receptors stem from a man between 35 and 55 years old who had recovered from COVID-19.

This chain connects TRBV19 to TRBJ1-6; D not resolved. CDR3 length: 13 amino acids. The ends were cut back, 3 bases at V and 7 bases at J, with 7 bases in the middle. The germline CDR1 and CDR2 sequences are LNHDA and SQIVND (reference sequence). DNA for the CDR3: TGTGCCAGTAGTATGGGCCAGAATTCACCCCTCCACTTT. Residues: CASSMGQNSPLHF.

The CDR3 protein is CASSPLRDRQETQYF. The CDR3 coding sequence is TGTGCCAGCTCACCCCTCCGGGACAGACAAGAGACCCAGTACTTC. This chain connects TRBV18 to TRBJ2-5, with TRBD1 matching over 7 bases. From germline, CDR1 is KGHSH and CDR2 LQKENI. CDR3 length equals 15 residues. V gave up 3 bases and J gave up 2 bases; unmatched junction bases: 6.

The rearrangement uses TRBV1 and TRBJ2-4; the table's D call of TRBD2 was not tested on the DNA. TRBV1 is given as a pseudogene. The CDR3 contains 21 residues. Here the CDR3 reads CTSSQGLGLPEHMGTKNIQYF. The CDR3, as DNA: TGCACCAGCAGCCAAGGTCTGGGACTACCGGAACATATGGGAACCAAAAACATTCAGTACTTC.

The chain joins TRBV5-1 to TRBJ1-2; the match to TRBD1 covers 8 bases. The CDR3 extends over 14 amino acids. V was clipped by 7 bases and J by 1 base; unmatched bases: 6. Germline values: CDR1 SGHRS, CDR2 YFSETQ. The CDR3: CASADRGGNYGYTF. CDR3 DNA sequence: TGCGCCAGCGCCGACAGGGGAGGTAACTATGGCTACACCTTC.

The V call is TRBV7-9, the J call TRBJ1-4, with 10 bases fitting TRBD1. Germline loops: CDR1 SEHNR, CDR2 FQNEAQ (reference sequence). V lost 11 bases to trimming and J lost 6 bases; unmatched junction nucleotides: 6. CDR3 length equals 13 residues. The CDR3 protein is CAGSGQGDEKLFF. For the CDR3, the DNA is TGTGCCGGGAGCGGACAGGGGGATGAAAAACTGTTTTTT.

The chain employs TRBV19 and TRBJ2-3, with a tentative D call TRBD1 (5 bases). This CDR3 has 16 residues. Trimming removed 3 bases from V and 1 base from J, with 14 bases in between. The germline CDR1 and CDR2 sequences are LNHDA and SQIVND (reference sequence). CDR3 DNA: TGTGCCAGTAGTATCCCTCAGGGTAGGGGCACAGATACGCAGTATTTT. This codes for CASSIPQGRGTDTQYF.

The rearrangement uses TRBV29-1 and TRBJ1-6; 8 positions agree with TRBD1. From germline, CDR1 is SQVTM and CDR2 ANQGSEA. Trimming at V came to 5 bases and at J to 9 bases, leaving 3 bases not matched to a gene. There are 12 residues in the CDR3. The CDR3 DNA reads TGCAGCGTTTCAACAGGGGGTTCACCCCTCCACTTT. Amino acids: CSVSTGGSPLHF.

The chain employs TRBV5-1 and TRBJ1-2, with D tentatively TRBD1 (6 bases). V was trimmed by 3 bases and J by 2 bases, leaving 14 bases between them. The germline V gene encodes CDR1 SGHRS and CDR2 YFSETQ. This CDR3 has 15 residues. The CDR3 DNA is TGCGCCAGCAGCTCCGGGACACCTTCCAACTATGGCTACACCTTC. Amino acids: CASSSGTPSNYGYTF.

The chain couples TRBV19 to TRBJ2-1; no clear D. CDR3 length: 11 amino acids. The germline CDR1 and CDR2 sequences are LNHDA and SQIVND (reference sequence). V gave up 3 bases and J gave up 7 bases, with 4 bases separating them. The DNA of the CDR3 is TGTGCCAGTAGTATTCGGAATGAGCAGTTCTTC. Its translation: CASSIRNEQFF.

The V gene is TRBV3-1 (or the pseudogene TRBV3-2), the J gene TRBJ2-5, with D perhaps TRBD2 (5 bases). V was clipped by 2 bases and J by 1 base, with 14 bases between them. The length of the CDR3 is 16 residues. Germline CDR1 LGHDT, CDR2 YNNKEL (reference sequence). CDR3 nucleotide sequence: TGTGCCAGCAGCCAACTTGGTGGGAGTAGCCAAGAGACCCAGTACTTC. It specifies CASSQLGGSSQETQYF.

This rearrangement joins TRBV11-2 to TRBJ1-3, with 9 bases lining up with TRBD1. Germline V gene data show CDR1 as SGHAT and CDR2 as FQNNGV. Trimming took 6 bases from V and 2 from J; bases not matched to a gene: 5. The CDR3 is made up of 15 amino acids. The CDR3 DNA is TGTGCCAGCAGTGTACAGGGGGCTACTGGAAACACCATATATTTT. It encodes CASSVQGATGNTIYF.

V usage is TRBV11-3 and J usage is TRBJ2-7, with 9 bases that match TRBD1. CDR1 and CDR2 from the germline V gene are SGHNT and YENEEA. The junction had 0 bases not matched to a gene; V was cut back by 0 bases and J by 3 bases. The CDR3 is 14 amino acids. CDR3 region: CASSLETGGYEQYF. The CDR3 region has the DNA TGTGCCAGCAGCTTAGAGACAGGGGGCTACGAGCAGTACTTC. The complete variable domain, with remaining parts taken from reference TRBV11-3 and TRBJ2-7, reads EAGVVQSPRYKIIEKKQPVAFWCNPISGHNTLYWYLQNLGQGPELLIRYENEEAVDDSQLPKDRFSAERLKGVDSTLKIQPAELGDSAVYLCASSLETGGYEQYFGPGTRLTVT.

This chain connects TRBV5-1 to TRBJ2-2; 11 bases are a match to TRBD1. Germline CDR1 and CDR2: SGHRS and YFSETQ. The junction had 3 bases not matched to a gene; V was cut back by 2 bases and J by 3 bases. CDR3 length: 16 amino acids. The CDR3 here is CASSFGQGAYTGELFF. Written as DNA, the CDR3 is TGCGCCAGCAGCTTCGGACAGGGGGCTTACACCGGGGAGCTGTTTTTT.

The CDR3 DNA reads as TGTGCCAGCAGCCAAGATCATGACACCAAGAACGTCTACACCTTC. Translation gives CASSQDHDTKNVYTF. The J gene is TRBJ1-2, the V gene TRBV3-1 (or the pseudogene TRBV3-2); D remains unclear. The V end was cut by 0 bases, the J end by 10 bases, with 18 bases between. The CDR3 is made up of 15 amino acids. The germline V gene encodes CDR1 LGHDT and CDR2 YNNKEL (reference sequence).

CDR3 region: CASSPVRGRTHNEQFF. In DNA, the CDR3 is TGTGCCAGTAGCCCCGTTAGGGGGAGAACCCACAATGAGCAGTTCTTC. This chain joins TRBV19 and TRBJ2-1; TRBD1 might be the D (6 bases). The V gene's germline CDR1 is LNHDA and CDR2 SQIVND (reference sequence). V was shortened by 6 bases and J by 5 bases, with 20 bases between the two germline ends. CDR3 size: 16 residues.

The genes are TRBV4-3 and TRBJ1-2; D perhaps matches TRBD1 (6 bases). Per the germline V gene, CDR1 is LGHNA and CDR2 is YSLEER. Trimming shortened V by 0 bases and J by 4 bases, and 15 bases separated the two germline ends. The CDR3 has 16 residues. CDR3 sequence: CASSQDNTGSGYGYTF. CDR3 DNA sequence: TGCGCCAGCAGCCAAGATAATACAGGGTCTGGCTATGGCTACACCTTC.

This clone showed up just once. V is TRBV30 and J is TRBJ1-6, with TRBD1 matching 7 bases. Germline V lookup: CDR1 GTSNPN, CDR2 SVGIG (reference sequence). The CDR3 loop spans 14 amino acids. V gave up 3 bases and J gave up 7 bases; unmatched junction bases: 6. The CDR3 DNA is TGTGCCTGGAGCCCCGGGGACAGAAATTCACCCCTCCACTTT. Encoded protein: CAWSPGDRNSPLHF.

The CDR3 loop reads CASRGQFPEAFF. DNA for the CDR3: TGTGCCAGCAGAGGACAGTTCCCTGAAGCTTTCTTT. The chain employs TRBV27 and TRBJ1-1; the D gene is possibly TRBD1 (6 bases). The CDR3 has 12 amino acids. The germline gives CDR1 MNHEY, CDR2 SMNVEV (reference sequence). V lost 6 bases and J lost 6, with 11 bases in between.

V usage is TRBV19 and J usage is TRBJ1-2; 8 nucleotides agree with TRBD1. Looked up from germline, CDR1 is LNHDA and CDR2 is SQIVND (reference sequence). Trimming took 10 bases from V and 2 from J; bases not matched to a gene: 6. This CDR3 region has 13 residues. CDR3 DNA: TGTGCCACCACGGACAGGGCCAACTATGGCTACACCTTC. This sequence encodes CATTDRANYGYTF. Combining the CDR3 with reference TRBV19 and TRBJ1-2 gives the whole variable domain DGGITQSPKYLFRKEGQNVTLSCEQNLNHDAMYWYRQDPGQGLRLIYYSQIVNDFQKGDIAEGYSVSREKKESFPLTVTSAQKNPTAFYLCATTDRANYGYTFGSGTRLTVV.

This CDR3 reads CAISPSGSTGGYEQYF. The DNA of the CDR3 is TGTGCCATCAGTCCTAGCGGGAGTACTGGGGGATACGAGCAGTACTTC. The chain carries TRBV10-3 and TRBJ2-7, with 10 positions matching TRBD2. The J segment lost 4 bases and the V segment lost 5 bases, leaving 11 bases of the junction unmatched. Germline assignment: CDR1 ENHRY and CDR2 SYGVKD. This CDR3 is 16 amino acids long.

The chain is built from TRBV6-5 and TRBJ2-7, with D possibly TRBD2 on 7 matching bases. The CDR3 has 13 amino acids. CDR1 is MNHEY, CDR2 SVGAGI, per germline. The germline V and J ends were trimmed by 9 bases and 3 bases, with 15 bases remaining between them. The CDR3 reads CASRRGGNYEQYF. The CDR3 coding sequence is TGTGCCAGTAGAAGGGGGGGCAACTACGAGCAGTACTTC.

The chain recombines TRBV7-9 with TRBJ1-1; tentative D call: TRBD1 (6 bases). The CDR3 is 15 residues long. Trimming left V 1 base short and J 1 base short, with 10 bases between. Germline CDR1 SEHNR, CDR2 FQNEAQ (reference sequence). The CDR3 nucleotides read TGTGCCAGCAGCTTAGGCAGGGGCTCGAACACTGAAGCTTTCTTT. This codes for CASSLGRGSNTEAFF.

The V call is TRBV19, the J call TRBJ2-3, with 11 bases matching TRBD2. The V gene end was trimmed by 7 bases and the J gene end by 7 bases; junction bases not matched to a gene: 4. CDR3 length equals 13 residues. Per the germline V gene, CDR1 is LNHDA and CDR2 is SQIVND (reference sequence). The CDR3 DNA follows: TGTGCCAGTACAACTAGCGGGAGCTATACGCAGTATTTT. Translating it yields CASTTSGSYTQYF. Drawing the rest from reference TRBV19 and TRBJ2-3, the complete variable domain is DGGITQSPKYLFRKEGQNVTLSCEQNLNHDAMYWYRQDPGQGLRLIYYSQIVNDFQKGDIAEGYSVSREKKESFPLTVTSAQKNPTAFYLCASTTSGSYTQYFGPGTRLTVL.